This entry features one T cell receptor beta chain sequence. Germline-derived CDR1 and CDR2 are SQVTM and ANQGSEA. The CDR3 covers 16 residues. V was clipped by 7 bases and J by 0 bases; unmatched bases: 13. Unstimulated naive, memory, effector memory and TEMRA subsets from three donor pairs were sequenced. This sample is part of a study of siplizumab effects on memory and regulatory T cells. Sequenced by immunoSEQ multiplex PCR; TCRdb stores in-frame clones only, minus some. The sample yields approximately 40,000 clones, more than 80% seen once. Sample: naive CD4+ T cells sorted from blood. V is TRBV29-1 and J is TRBJ1-1, with 8 bases that match TRBD1. The receptor comes from a human donor in good health. As DNA, the CDR3 is TGCAGCGCCACGATGCCGGTGGACAGGGTGAACACTGAAGCTTTCTTT. Translated, it gives CSATMPVDRVNTEAFF.